Sequencing of this T cell receptor beta chain was carried out in a study of cytomegalovirus exposure and HLA in healthy donors. The V segment lost 3 bases and the J segment 4 bases; nucleotides outside the gene matches: 6. Germline V gene lookup returns CDR1 KGHSH and CDR2 LQKENI. The CDR3 runs 15 residues. The PCR made use of 60 Vbeta and 13 Jbeta primers. Here immunoSEQ multiplex PCR was the method, and the copy in TCRdb shows in-frame clones only, minus some. Among more than 110,000 clones listed, about 84% were seen once. This clone was detected a few times. What it binds is unknown. Study-level findings and limits: Roughly even sequencing depth across donors was the assumption behind the presence/absence analyses.

The TCR originated in a man aged 45 to 65 in good health and CMV-seronegative. The sample consisted of PBMCs. The V gene is TRBV18, the J gene TRBJ1-1, with TRBD1 matching over 9 bases. The CDR3 protein is CASSPRPTGGTEAFF. CDR3 in DNA: TGTGCCAGCTCACCGAGACCGACAGGGGGCACTGAAGCTTTCTTT.